This TCR beta chain was retrieved from a study of blood T cells in healthy people across ages. Every sample gave at least 5 micrograms of total RNA when it was extracted. Study observations and caveats: The percentage of naive T cells correlated strongly with TCR beta diversity.

Turning to this clonotype: What it binds is not known. A junction boundary mismatches the germline segment, possibly from a read error.

A second PCR of roughly 6 to 12 cycles used a sample-barcoded 5' primer and a J-beta primer mix. TCRdb re-analysed the 5' RACE reads in MiXCR, keeping a single row per CDR3 protein. The sample contains 800,000 to 1,000,000 distinct CDR3 sequences, about 48% of which appear only once. The source of this sequence is a man aged 30 to 39 in good health. What was sequenced was blood.

As DNA, the CDR3 is TGTGCCAACAGCCAAGTCACTAGCGGGGGGCGCACAGATACGCAGTATTTT. This sequence encodes CANSQVTSGGRTDTQYF. V usage is TRBV3-1 and J usage is TRBJ2-3; 12 nucleotides agree with TRBD2. This CDR3 has 17 amino acids. Germline CDR1 reads LGHDT; CDR2 reads YNNKEL (reference sequence).